Each of the 16 T cell receptor beta chains below was sequenced from the same sample in a study of identical twins. TCRdb passed the 5' RACE reads through MiXCR, listing each CDR3 protein once. The table records about 520,000 distinct CDR3 sequences, about 20% of them present only once. The sample also formed part of further work on T cells expressing NK-cell markers.

Sequences were obtained from CD4+ T cells sorted from blood. The receptors derive from a woman aged 18-29 years in good health.

In its sample, this clonotype was seen a few times. This sequence joins TRBV6-2 or TRBV6-3 and TRBJ2-1, with 10 bases matching TRBD2. V was clipped by 1 base and J by 2 bases; unmatched bases: 8. The CDR3 spans 18 residues. Germline-derived CDR1 and CDR2 are MNHEY and SVGEGT. CDR3 in amino acids: CASSYFSGRPSTYNEQFF. The CDR3 bases are TGTGCCAGCAGTTACTTTAGCGGGAGGCCATCGACCTACAATGAGCAGTTCTTC.

There are a few counts of this clonotype. As DNA, the CDR3 is TGTGCCAGCAGCCTCCAACTTAGATACGAGCAGTACTTC. This codes for CASSLQLRYEQYF. V gene TRBV7-2 combines with J gene TRBJ2-7; D is ambiguous. CDR1 SGHTA and CDR2 FQGNSA come from the germline V gene. V was shortened by 5 bases and J by 4 bases, with 12 bases between the two germline ends. The CDR3 runs to 13 residues. Using reference TRBV7-2 and TRBJ2-7 for the parts outside the CDR3, the full variable domain is GAGVSQSPSNKVTEKGKDVELRCDPISGHTALYWYRQSLGQGLEFLIYFQGNSAPDKSGLPSDRFSAERTGGSVSTLTIQRTQQEDSAVYLCASSLQLRYEQYFGPGTRLTVT.

This clonotype was counted only a few times. At one of its ends the junction is not consistent with the germline gene, which may arise from a read error. This chain joins TRBV20-1 and TRBJ2-2; weak D call: TRBD2 (6 bases). This CDR3 comprises 14 residues. The germline V gene has CDR1 DFQATT and CDR2 SNEGSKA (reference sequence). The CDR3 DNA is TGCAGTGCCAGAGGAGGGGATGCGAGCGGGGAGCTGTTTTTT. Its protein is CSARGGDASGELFF.

The chain employs TRBV18 and TRBJ2-3, with a weak D call TRBD2 (5 bases). This CDR3 has 15 amino acids. Looked up from germline, CDR1 is KGHSH and CDR2 is LQKENI. V lost 2 bases and J 2 bases, leaving 11 bases between the germline ends. The CDR3 DNA sequence: TGTGCCAGCTCACCAAACGCTAGCCCCACAGATACGCAGTATTTT. Protein product: CASSPNASPTDTQYF.

This chain uses TRBV6-2 or TRBV6-3 with TRBJ2-4; possibly TRBD1 or TRBD2 for D (5 bases each). The CDR3 runs to 17 residues. The ends were cut back, 4 bases at V and 1 base at J, with 17 bases in the middle. Germline values: CDR1 MNHEY, CDR2 SVGEGT. As DNA, the CDR3 is TGTGCCAGCAGTTCCCTTGGGGGAACTACGGCCAAAAACATTCAGTACTTC. Translation: CASSSLGGTTAKNIQYF.

A few counts support this clonotype. The chain links TRBV2 to TRBJ2-2; D uncertain. Between the trimmed V and J ends, which lost 8 bases and 4 bases, there was a span of 8 bases. Germline V lookup: CDR1 SNHLY, CDR2 FYNNEI. The CDR3 is 12 amino acids. The CDR3 loop is CASRASTGELFF. The CDR3 DNA follows: TGTGCCAGCCGCGCGAGCACCGGGGAGCTGTTTTTT. The variable domain in full, completed from reference TRBV2 and TRBJ2-2, reads EPEVTQTPSHQVTQMGQEVILRCVPISNHLYFYWYRQILGQKVEFLVSFYNNEISEKSEIFDDQFSVERPDGSNFTLKIRSTKLEDSAMYFCASRASTGELFFGEGSRLTVL.

There are a few counts of this clonotype. The chain couples TRBV5-1 to TRBJ2-5; the D gene is possibly TRBD2 (6 bases). V shed 2 bases and J shed 3 bases, with 11 bases lying between them. CDR3 length: 14 amino acids. Germline V CDR1 and CDR2: SGHRS, YFSETQ. CDR3 in DNA: TGCGCCAGCAGCTTCGAAGGGGAGGAAGAGACCCAGTACTTC. The encoded protein is CASSFEGEEETQYF.

This clonotype was counted between two and nine times. V gene TRBV10-1 combines with J gene TRBJ2-3; 9 bases agree with TRBD1. The CDR3 spans 14 residues. Germline values: CDR1 WNHNN, CDR2 SYGVQD (reference sequence). V lost 1 base, J lost 6 bases, and 2 bases stayed unmatched. CDR3 coding DNA: TGCGCCAGCAGTGAGTGGACAGGGGAGGATACGCAGTATTTT. Translated, it gives CASSEWTGEDTQYF.

The V and J genes are TRBV9 and TRBJ2-3; the D is unclear. Germline values: CDR1 SGDLS, CDR2 YYNGEE. The CDR3 is 14 residues long. V was shortened by 3 bases and J by 7 bases, with 15 bases between the two germline ends. For the CDR3, the DNA is TGTGCCAGCAGCGCGGGTCCCTCTAGAAATACGCAGTATTTT. It codes for CASSAGPSRNTQYF.

There are a few counts of this clonotype. The J gene is TRBJ2-3, the V gene TRBV9; 10 bases align to TRBD1. This CDR3 region has 16 residues. Germline V gene lookup returns CDR1 SGDLS and CDR2 YYNGEE. V lost 4 bases and J lost 8; bases outside the gene matches: 13. In nucleotides, the CDR3 is TGTGCCAGCAGCCTTGACCCGGGACAGGGGAGGGGTACGCAGTATTTT. This encodes CASSLDPGQGRGTQYF.

This clonotype was picked up a small number of times. The chain carries TRBV12-3 or TRBV12-4 and TRBJ2-7; 9 bases are a match to TRBD1. With V trimmed by 6 bases and J by 5 bases, 5 bases remained unmatched. The CDR3 sequence is 13 residues long. DNA of the CDR3: TGTGCCAGCAGCGGGGACAGGGCCAACGAGCAGTACTTC. Amino acids: CASSGDRANEQYF.

The rearrangement joins TRBV12-3 or TRBV12-4 to TRBJ2-7; D is undetermined. The germline V and J ends were trimmed by 3 bases and 6 bases, with 9 bases remaining between them. The CDR3 length is 12 residues. The CDR3 spells CASSFFGREQYF. The CDR3 DNA sequence: TGTGCCAGCAGTTTTTTCGGTCGCGAGCAGTACTTC.

There are many counts of this clonotype. V and J are TRBV12-3 or TRBV12-4 and TRBJ1-1, with TRBD1 as a possible D gene (5 bases). V lost 2 bases to trimming and J lost 7 bases, with 14 bases between them. The CDR3 extends over 14 amino acids. The CDR3: CASSLHQQAGEAFF. The CDR3 coding sequence is TGTGCCAGCAGTTTACATCAACAGGCCGGTGAAGCTTTCTTT.

The chain is built from TRBV7-9 and TRBJ2-3; D perhaps matches TRBD1 (6 bases). V gave up 4 bases and J gave up 1 base, with 18 bases separating them. This CDR3 is built from 17 residues. Germline assignment: CDR1 SEHNR and CDR2 FQNEAQ (reference sequence). The CDR3: CASSSPDSPIGTDTQYF. CDR3 in DNA: TGTGCCAGCAGCTCCCCGGACAGTCCAATTGGCACAGATACGCAGTATTTT.

This clonotype was seen more than once but under ten times. J is TRBJ1-5 and V is TRBV20-1; possibly TRBD1 for D (6 bases). The germline V and J ends were trimmed by 5 bases and 8 bases, with 16 bases remaining between them. Germline CDR1 is DFQATT and CDR2 is SNEGSKA (reference sequence). The CDR3 runs to 13 residues. The CDR3 sequence: CSAFRGPGEPQHF. CDR3 nucleotides: TGCAGTGCTTTCAGGGGACCCGGGGAGCCCCAGCATTTT.

A few counts support this clonotype. This sequence joins TRBV29-1 and TRBJ2-3; D gene ambiguous. Trimming cost V 7 bases and J 6 bases, with 2 bases left between them. This CDR3 has 8 residues. Germline V lookup: CDR1 SQVTM, CDR2 ANQGSEA. The CDR3: CSGDTQYF. CDR3 nucleotides: TGCAGCGGCGATACGCAGTATTTT.